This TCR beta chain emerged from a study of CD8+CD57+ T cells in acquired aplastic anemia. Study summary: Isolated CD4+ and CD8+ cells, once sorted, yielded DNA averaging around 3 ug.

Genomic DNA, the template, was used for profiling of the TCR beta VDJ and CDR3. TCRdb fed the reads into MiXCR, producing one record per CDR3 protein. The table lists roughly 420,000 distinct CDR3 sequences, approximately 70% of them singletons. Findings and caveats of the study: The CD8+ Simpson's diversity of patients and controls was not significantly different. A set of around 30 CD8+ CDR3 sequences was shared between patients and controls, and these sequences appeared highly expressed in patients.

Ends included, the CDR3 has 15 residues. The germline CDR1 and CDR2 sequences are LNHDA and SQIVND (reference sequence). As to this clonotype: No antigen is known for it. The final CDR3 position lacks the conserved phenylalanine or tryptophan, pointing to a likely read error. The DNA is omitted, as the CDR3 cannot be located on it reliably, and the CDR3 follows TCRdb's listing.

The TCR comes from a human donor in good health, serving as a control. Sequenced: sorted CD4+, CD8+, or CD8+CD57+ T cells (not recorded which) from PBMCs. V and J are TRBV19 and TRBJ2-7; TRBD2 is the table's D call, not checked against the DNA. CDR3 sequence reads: CASTTTRRTATQQFC.